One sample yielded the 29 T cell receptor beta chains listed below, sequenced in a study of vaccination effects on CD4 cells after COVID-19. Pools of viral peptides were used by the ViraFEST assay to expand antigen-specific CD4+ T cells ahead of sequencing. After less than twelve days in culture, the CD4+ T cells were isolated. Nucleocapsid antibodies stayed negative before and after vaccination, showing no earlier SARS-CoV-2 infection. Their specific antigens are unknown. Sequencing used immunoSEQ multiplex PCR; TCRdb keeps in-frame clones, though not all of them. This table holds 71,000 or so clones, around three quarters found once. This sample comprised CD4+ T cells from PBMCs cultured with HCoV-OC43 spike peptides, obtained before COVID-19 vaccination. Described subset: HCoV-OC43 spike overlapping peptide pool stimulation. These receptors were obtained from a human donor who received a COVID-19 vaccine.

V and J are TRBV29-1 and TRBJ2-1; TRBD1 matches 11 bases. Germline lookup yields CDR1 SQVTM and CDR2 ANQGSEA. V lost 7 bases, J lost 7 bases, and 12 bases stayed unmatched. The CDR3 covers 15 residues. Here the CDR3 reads CSAERGTGGGNEQFF. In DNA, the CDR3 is TGCAGCGCCGAACGGGGGACAGGGGGAGGAAATGAGCAGTTCTTC.

CDR3 protein: CASSSFMGYYEQYV. CDR3 coding DNA: TGTGCCAGCAGTTCGTTTATGGGGTATTACGAGCAGTACGTC. The V and J genes are TRBV6-5 and TRBJ2-7; the D is unclear. This CDR3 region has 14 residues. Germline V gene data show CDR1 as MNHEY and CDR2 as SVGAGI. Trimming left V 4 bases short and J 4 bases short, with 14 bases between.

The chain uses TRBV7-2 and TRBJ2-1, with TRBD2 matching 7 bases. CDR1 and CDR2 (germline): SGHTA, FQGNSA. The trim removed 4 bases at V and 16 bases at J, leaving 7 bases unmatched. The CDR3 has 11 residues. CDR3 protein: CASSSGLTGFF. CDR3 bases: TGTGCCAGCAGCTCGGGACTAACCGGCTTCTTC.

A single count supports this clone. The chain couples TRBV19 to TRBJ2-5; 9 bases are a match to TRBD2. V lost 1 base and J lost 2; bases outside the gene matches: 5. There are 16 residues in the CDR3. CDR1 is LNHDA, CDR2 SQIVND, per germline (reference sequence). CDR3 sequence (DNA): TGTGCCAGTAGTATAGGCGGAGCGGGGGGACAAGAGACCCAGTACTTC. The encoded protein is CASSIGGAGGQETQYF. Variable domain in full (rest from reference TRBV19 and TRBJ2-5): DGGITQSPKYLFRKEGQNVTLSCEQNLNHDAMYWYRQDPGQGLRLIYYSQIVNDFQKGDIAEGYSVSREKKESFPLTVTSAQKNPTAFYLCASSIGGAGGQETQYFGPGTRLLVL.

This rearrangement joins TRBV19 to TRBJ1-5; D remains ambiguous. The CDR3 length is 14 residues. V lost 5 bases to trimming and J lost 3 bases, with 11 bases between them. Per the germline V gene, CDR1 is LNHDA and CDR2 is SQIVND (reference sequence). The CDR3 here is CASSLYTLNQPQHF. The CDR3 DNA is TGTGCCAGTAGTCTATACACCCTCAATCAGCCCCAGCATTTT.

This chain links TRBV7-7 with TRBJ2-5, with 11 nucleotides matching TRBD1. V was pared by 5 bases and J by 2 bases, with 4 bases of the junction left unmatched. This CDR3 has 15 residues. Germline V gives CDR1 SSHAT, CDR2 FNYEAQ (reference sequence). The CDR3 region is CASSPGTGGQETQYF. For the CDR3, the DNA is TGTGCCAGCAGCCCGGGGACAGGGGGGCAAGAGACCCAGTACTTC.

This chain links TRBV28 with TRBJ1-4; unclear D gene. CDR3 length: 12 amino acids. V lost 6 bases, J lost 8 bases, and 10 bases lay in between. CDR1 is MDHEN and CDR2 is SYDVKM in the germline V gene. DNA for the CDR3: TGTGCCAGCAGCCCCCTTTTAGAAAAACTGTTTTTT. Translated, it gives CASSPLLEKLFF. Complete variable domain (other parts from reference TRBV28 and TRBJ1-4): DVKVTQSSRYLVKRTGEKVFLECVQDMDHENMFWYRQDPGLGLRLIYFSYDVKMKEKGDIPEGYSVSREKKERFSLILESASTNQTSMYLCASSPLLEKLFFGSGTQLSVL.

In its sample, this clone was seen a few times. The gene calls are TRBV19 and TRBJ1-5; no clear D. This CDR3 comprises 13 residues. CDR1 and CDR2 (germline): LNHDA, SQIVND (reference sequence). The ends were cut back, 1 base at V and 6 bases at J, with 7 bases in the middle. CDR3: CASSIGPGQPQHF. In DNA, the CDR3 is TGTGCCAGTAGTATAGGGCCCGGTCAGCCCCAGCATTTT. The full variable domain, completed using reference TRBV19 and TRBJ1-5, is DGGITQSPKYLFRKEGQNVTLSCEQNLNHDAMYWYRQDPGQGLRLIYYSQIVNDFQKGDIAEGYSVSREKKESFPLTVTSAQKNPTAFYLCASSIGPGQPQHFGDGTRLSIL.

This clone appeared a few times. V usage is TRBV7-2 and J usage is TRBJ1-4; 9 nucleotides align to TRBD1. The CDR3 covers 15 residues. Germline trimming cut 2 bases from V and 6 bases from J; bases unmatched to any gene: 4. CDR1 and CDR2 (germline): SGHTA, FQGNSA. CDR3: CASSLQTGGDEKLFF. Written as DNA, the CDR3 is TGTGCCAGCAGCTTACAGACAGGGGGAGATGAAAAACTGTTTTTT.

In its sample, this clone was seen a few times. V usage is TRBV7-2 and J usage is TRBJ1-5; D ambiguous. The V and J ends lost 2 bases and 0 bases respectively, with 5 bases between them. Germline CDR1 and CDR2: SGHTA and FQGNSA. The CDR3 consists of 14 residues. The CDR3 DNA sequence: TGTGCCAGCAGCTTACAAAATAGCAATCAGCCCCAGCATTTT. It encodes CASSLQNSNQPQHF.

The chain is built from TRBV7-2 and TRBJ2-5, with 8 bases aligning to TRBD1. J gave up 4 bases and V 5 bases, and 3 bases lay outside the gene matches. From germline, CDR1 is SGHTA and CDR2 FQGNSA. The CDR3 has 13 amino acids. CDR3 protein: CASSADRGETQYF. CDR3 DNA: TGTGCCAGCAGCGCCGACAGGGGAGAGACCCAGTACTTC.

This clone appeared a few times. CDR3 sequence: CASSRPSSYNEQFF. CDR3 bases: TGCGCCAGCAGCCGACCGAGCTCCTACAATGAGCAGTTCTTC. The chain links TRBV4-1 to TRBJ2-1; D not certain. CDR1 and CDR2 from the germline V gene are MGHRA and YSYEKL. V lost 4 bases to trimming and J lost 0 bases, with 7 bases between them. This CDR3 spans 14 amino acids.

The CDR3 here is CASSVGQGSGNTIYF. The CDR3 DNA reads TGTGCCAGCAGCGTAGGACAGGGTTCCGGAAACACCATATATTTT. V and J are TRBV5-4 and TRBJ1-3, with 8 bases that match TRBD1. Unmatched junction bases numbered 7, after V lost 4 bases and J lost 4 bases. The CDR3 runs to 15 residues. Germline V gene data show CDR1 as SGHNT and CDR2 as YYREEE (reference sequence).

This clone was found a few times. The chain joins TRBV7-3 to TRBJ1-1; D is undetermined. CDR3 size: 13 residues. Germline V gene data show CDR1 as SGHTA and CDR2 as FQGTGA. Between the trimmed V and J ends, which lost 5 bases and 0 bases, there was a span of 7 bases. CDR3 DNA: TGTGCCAGCAGCCGAGATATGAACACTGAAGCTTTCTTT. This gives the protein CASSRDMNTEAFF. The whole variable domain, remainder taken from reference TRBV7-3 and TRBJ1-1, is GAGVSQTPSNKVTEKGKYVELRCDPISGHTALYWYRQSLGQGPEFLIYFQGTGAADDSGLPNDRFFAVRPEGSVSTLKIQRTERGDSAVYLCASSRDMNTEAFFGQGTRLTVV.

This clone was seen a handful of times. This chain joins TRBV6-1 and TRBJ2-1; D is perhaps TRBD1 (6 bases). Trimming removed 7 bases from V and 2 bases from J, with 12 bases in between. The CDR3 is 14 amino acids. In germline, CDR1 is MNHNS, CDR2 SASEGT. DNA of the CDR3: TGTGCCAGCACCGAGACAGGAACCTACAATGAGCAGTTCTTC. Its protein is CASTETGTYNEQFF.

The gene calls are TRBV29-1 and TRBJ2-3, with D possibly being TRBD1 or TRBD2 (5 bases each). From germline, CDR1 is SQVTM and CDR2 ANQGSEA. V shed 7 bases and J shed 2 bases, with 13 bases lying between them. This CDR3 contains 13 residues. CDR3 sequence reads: CSAAGTYTDTQYF. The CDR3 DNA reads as TGCAGCGCCGCCGGGACGTACACAGATACGCAGTATTTT.

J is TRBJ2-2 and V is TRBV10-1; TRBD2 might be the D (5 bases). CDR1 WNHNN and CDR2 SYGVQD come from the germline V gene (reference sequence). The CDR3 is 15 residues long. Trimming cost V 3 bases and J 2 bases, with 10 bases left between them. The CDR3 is CASSDRTRNTGELFF. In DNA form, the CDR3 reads TGCGCCAGCAGTGACCGGACTCGAAACACCGGGGAGCTGTTTTTT.

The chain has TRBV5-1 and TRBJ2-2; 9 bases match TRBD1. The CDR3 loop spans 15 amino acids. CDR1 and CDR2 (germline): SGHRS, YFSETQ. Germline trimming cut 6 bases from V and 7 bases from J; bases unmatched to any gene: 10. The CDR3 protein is CASTRTGVDVGELFF. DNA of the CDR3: TGCGCCAGCACAAGGACAGGGGTCGATGTCGGGGAGCTGTTTTTT.

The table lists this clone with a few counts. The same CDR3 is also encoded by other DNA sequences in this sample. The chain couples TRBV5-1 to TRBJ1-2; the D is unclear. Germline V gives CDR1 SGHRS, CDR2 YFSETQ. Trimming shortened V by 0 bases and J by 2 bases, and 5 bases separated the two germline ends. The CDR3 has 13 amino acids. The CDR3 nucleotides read TGCGCCAGCAGCTTGGACGGAAACTATGGCTACACCTTC. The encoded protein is CASSLDGNYGYTF.

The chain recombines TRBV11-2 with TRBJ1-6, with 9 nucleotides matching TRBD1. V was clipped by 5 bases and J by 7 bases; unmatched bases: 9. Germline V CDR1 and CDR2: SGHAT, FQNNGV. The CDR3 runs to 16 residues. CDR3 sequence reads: CASSPPRTGDNSPLHF. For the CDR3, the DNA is TGTGCCAGCAGCCCGCCGAGGACAGGGGACAATTCACCCCTCCACTTT. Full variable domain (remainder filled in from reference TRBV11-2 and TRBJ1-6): EAGVAQSPRYKIIEKRQSVAFWCNPISGHATLYWYQQILGQGPKLLIQFQNNGVVDDSQLPKDRFSAERLKGVDSTLKIQPAKLEDSAVYLCASSPPRTGDNSPLHFGNGTRLTVT.

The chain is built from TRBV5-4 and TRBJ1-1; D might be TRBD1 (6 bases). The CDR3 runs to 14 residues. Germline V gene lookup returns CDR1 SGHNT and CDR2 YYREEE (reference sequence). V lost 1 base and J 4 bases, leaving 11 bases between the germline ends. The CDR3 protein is CASSLQGSGTEAFF. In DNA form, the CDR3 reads TGTGCCAGCAGCTTGCAGGGGTCGGGCACTGAAGCTTTCTTT.

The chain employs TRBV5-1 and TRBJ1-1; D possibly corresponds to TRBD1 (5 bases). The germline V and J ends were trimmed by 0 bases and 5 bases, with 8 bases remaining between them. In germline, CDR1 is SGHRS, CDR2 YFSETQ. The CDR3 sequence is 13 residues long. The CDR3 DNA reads TGCGCCAGCAGCTTGGCTGGGGCTACTGAAGCTTTCTTT. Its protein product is CASSLAGATEAFF.

The CDR3 nucleotides read TGTGCCAGCAGTTACGGGAAAGGAGAGACCCAGTACTTC. It encodes CASSYGKGETQYF. The V gene is TRBV6-6, the J gene TRBJ2-5; D not resolved. The germline V gene has CDR1 MNHNY and CDR2 SVGAGI (reference sequence). This CDR3 has 13 residues. The V end lost 2 bases, the J end lost 4 bases, and 8 bases lay between the germline ends.

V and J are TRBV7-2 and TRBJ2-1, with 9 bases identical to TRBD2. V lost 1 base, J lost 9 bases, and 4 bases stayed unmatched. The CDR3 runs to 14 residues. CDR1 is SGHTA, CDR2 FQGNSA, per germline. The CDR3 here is CASSLGGGAGEQFF. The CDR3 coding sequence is TGTGCCAGCAGCTTAGGCGGGGGGGCGGGTGAGCAGTTCTTC.

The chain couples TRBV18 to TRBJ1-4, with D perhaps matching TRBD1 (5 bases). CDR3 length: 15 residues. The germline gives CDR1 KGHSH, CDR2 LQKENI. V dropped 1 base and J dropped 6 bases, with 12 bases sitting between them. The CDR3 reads CASSPQRGMDEKLFF. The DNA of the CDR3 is TGTGCCAGCTCACCACAAAGGGGAATGGATGAAAAACTGTTTTTT.

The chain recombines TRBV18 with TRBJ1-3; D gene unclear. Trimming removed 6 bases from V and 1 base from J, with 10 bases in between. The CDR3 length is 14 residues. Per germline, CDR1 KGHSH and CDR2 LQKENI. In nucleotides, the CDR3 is TGTGCCAGCTCTTCCGGAGGGTCTGGAAACACCATATATTTT. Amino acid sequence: CASSSGGSGNTIYF.

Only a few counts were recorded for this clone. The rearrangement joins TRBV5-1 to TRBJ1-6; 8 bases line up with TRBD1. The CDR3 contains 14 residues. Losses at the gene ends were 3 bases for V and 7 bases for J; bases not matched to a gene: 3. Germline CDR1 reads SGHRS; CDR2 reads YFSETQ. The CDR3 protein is CASSSGQVNSPLHF. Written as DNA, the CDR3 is TGCGCCAGCAGCTCGGGACAGGTCAATTCACCCCTCCACTTT.

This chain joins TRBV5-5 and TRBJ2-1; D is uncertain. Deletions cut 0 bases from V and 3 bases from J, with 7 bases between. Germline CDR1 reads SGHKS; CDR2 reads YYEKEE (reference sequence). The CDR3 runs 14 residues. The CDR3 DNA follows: TGTGCCAGCAGCTTGGTCCAGGTCTACAATGAGCAGTTCTTC. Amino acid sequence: CASSLVQVYNEQFF. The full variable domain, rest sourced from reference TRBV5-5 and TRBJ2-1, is DAGVTQSPTHLIKTRGQQVTLRCSPISGHKSVSWYQQVLGQGPQFIFQYYEKEERGRGNFPDRFSARQFPNYSSELNVNALLLGDSALYLCASSLVQVYNEQFFGPGTRLTVL.

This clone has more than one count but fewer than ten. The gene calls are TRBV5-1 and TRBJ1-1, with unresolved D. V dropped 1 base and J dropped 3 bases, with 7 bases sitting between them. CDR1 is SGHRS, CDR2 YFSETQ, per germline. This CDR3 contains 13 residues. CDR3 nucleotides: TGCGCCAGCAGCTTGACAAGGGACACTGAAGCTTTCTTT. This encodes CASSLTRDTEAFF.